This TCR beta chain was obtained from a study of blood T cell repertoires in COVID-19. Study details: PBMCs, B-cell-depleted T cells, or T cells were the source of the cDNA or gDNA that made up the material.

In the source study's methods: Cell counts per sample came from amplifying reference gene primers. Produced via immunoSEQ multiplex PCR; TCRdb's table is partial and in-frame only. V, J and clone size reflect that table, while D and trimming were determined from the DNA. The table includes 200,000 to 300,000 clones, approximately 87% detected once. Specimen: peripheral blood. The receptor was derived from a man aged 55 to 69 with acute or convalescent COVID-19.

This CDR3 reads CASSPNGGLATYNEQFF. As DNA, the CDR3 is TGTGCCAGCAGTCCTAACGGGGGACTAGCGACCTACAATGAGCAGTTCTTC. The chain combines TRBV7-6 with TRBJ2-1, with TRBD2 matching 10 bases. Trimming removed 6 bases from V and 2 bases from J; junction bases left unmatched: 10. Germline CDR1 SGHVS, CDR2 FNYEAQ. This CDR3 has 17 amino acids.